These 9 T cell receptor beta chains share one sample of origin, sequenced in a study of T cell clonotyping in hematopoietic cell transplantation. The repertoire was sequenced with immunoSEQ multiplex PCR; TCRdb's copy has only in-frame clones and lacks some. The sample holds tens of thousands of clones, about 95% seen once. The source material was peripheral blood mononuclear cells. These receptors were collected from a man aged 25 to 40 in good health. Some clones in this sample may be carry-over from other donors' samples.

The gene calls are TRBV10-1 and TRBJ2-5; TRBD1 might be the D (6 bases). Trimming cost V 7 bases and J 5 bases, with 11 bases left between them. CDR1 is WNHNN, CDR2 SYGVQD, per germline (reference sequence). There are 12 residues in the CDR3. The CDR3 sequence is CASTGQRETQYF. The CDR3 coding sequence is TGCGCCAGCACTGGACAGCGGGAGACCCAGTACTTC.

Worth noting for this clone: The sample contains more than one DNA sequence encoding this CDR3. The chain combines TRBV5-1 with TRBJ1-1; no definite D call. This CDR3 contains 13 residues. V lost 0 bases, J lost 1 base, and 4 bases lay in between. CDR1 is SGHRS, CDR2 YFSETQ, per germline. The CDR3 nucleotides read TGCGCCAGCAGCTTGGGGGGGAACACTGAAGCTTTCTTT. Its protein product is CASSLGGNTEAFF.

This chain joins TRBV11-3 and TRBJ2-1; 7 bases are a match to TRBD1. The CDR3 spans 13 residues. The junction had 4 bases not matched to a gene; V was cut back by 3 bases and J by 8 bases. Germline loops: CDR1 SGHNT, CDR2 YENEEA. The CDR3 loop is CASSFQGEDEQFF. The CDR3, as DNA: TGTGCCAGCAGCTTCCAGGGGGAAGATGAGCAGTTCTTC. The complete variable domain, with remaining parts taken from reference TRBV11-3 and TRBJ2-1, reads EAGVVQSPRYKIIEKKQPVAFWCNPISGHNTLYWYLQNLGQGPELLIRYENEEAVDDSQLPKDRFSAERLKGVDSTLKIQPAELGDSAVYLCASSFQGEDEQFFGPGTRLTVL.

This sequence joins TRBV7-2 and TRBJ2-7, with unresolved D. Trimming removed 5 bases at V and 2 bases at J, with 7 bases between. Germline lookup yields CDR1 SGHTA and CDR2 FQGNSA. The CDR3 contains 12 residues. In nucleotides, the CDR3 is TGTGCCAGCAGCCATACTACCTACGAGCAGTACTTC. This translates into CASSHTTYEQYF.

This rearrangement joins TRBV6-1 to TRBJ1-5, with a tentative D call TRBD1 (5 bases). The length of the CDR3 is 13 residues. V was clipped by 7 bases and J by 9 bases, with 16 bases between them. From germline, CDR1 is MNHNS and CDR2 SASEGT. For the CDR3, the DNA is TGTGCCAGCACCGGTGAATTTAGGGGGCCCCAGCATTTT. As protein: CASTGEFRGPQHF.

The chain recombines TRBV27 with TRBJ1-2; D is perhaps TRBD1 (6 bases). The length of the CDR3 is 13 residues. CDR1 is MNHEY and CDR2 is SMNVEV in the germline V gene (reference sequence). The germline V and J ends were trimmed by 2 bases and 8 bases, with 12 bases remaining between them. The CDR3 here is CASSLMGAGGYTF. The CDR3 DNA sequence: TGTGCCAGCAGTTTAATGGGGGCGGGAGGCTACACCTTC.

The chain combines TRBV7-7 with TRBJ2-4; TRBD1 matches at 8 bases. The V gene's germline CDR1 is SSHAT and CDR2 FNYEAQ (reference sequence). V lost 3 bases and J lost 0; bases outside the gene matches: 1. This CDR3 region has 15 residues. The chain's CDR3 is CASSFRGLAKNIQYF. The DNA for the CDR3 is TGTGCCAGCAGCTTCAGGGGGCTAGCCAAAAACATTCAGTACTTC.

The gene calls are TRBV5-6 and TRBJ2-7, with D possibly being TRBD2 (6 bases). In germline, CDR1 is SGHDT, CDR2 YYEEEE. The V and J ends lost 0 bases and 4 bases respectively, with 20 bases between them. The CDR3 contains 17 residues. CDR3 region: CASSLDLAGRTRYEQYF. DNA for the CDR3: TGTGCCAGCAGCTTGGATTTGGCGGGGAGGACGAGGTACGAGCAGTACTTC.

The chain recombines TRBV4-3 with TRBJ1-2, with D unclear. Germline CDR1 is LGHNA and CDR2 is YSLEER. The CDR3 is 13 residues long. V was pared by 1 base and J by 0 bases, with 3 bases between. The CDR3, as DNA: TGCGCCAGCAGCCAAGCTCCTAACTATGGCTACACCTTC. Protein: CASSQAPNYGYTF.